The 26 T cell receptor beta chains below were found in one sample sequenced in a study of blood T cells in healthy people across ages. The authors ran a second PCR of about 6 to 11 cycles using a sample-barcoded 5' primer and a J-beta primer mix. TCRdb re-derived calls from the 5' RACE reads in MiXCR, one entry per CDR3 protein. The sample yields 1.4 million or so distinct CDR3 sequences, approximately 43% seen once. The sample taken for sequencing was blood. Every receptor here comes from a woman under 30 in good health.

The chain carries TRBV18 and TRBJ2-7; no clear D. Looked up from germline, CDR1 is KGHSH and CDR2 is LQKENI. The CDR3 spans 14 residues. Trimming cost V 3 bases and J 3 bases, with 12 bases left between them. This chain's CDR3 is CASSPNPGLYEQYF. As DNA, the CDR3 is TGTGCCAGCTCACCTAATCCGGGCCTCTACGAGCAGTACTTC.

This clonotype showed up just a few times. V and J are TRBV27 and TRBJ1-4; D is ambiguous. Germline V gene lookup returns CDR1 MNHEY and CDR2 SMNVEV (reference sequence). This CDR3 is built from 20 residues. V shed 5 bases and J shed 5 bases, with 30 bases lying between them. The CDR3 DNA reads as TGTGCCAGCAGTCCATCCCGGAAACCCCCATGGCAAATGGCAAATGAAAAACTGTTTTTT. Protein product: CASSPSRKPPWQMANEKLFF. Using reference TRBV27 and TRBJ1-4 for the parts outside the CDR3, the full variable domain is EAQVTQNPRYLITVTGKKLTVTCSQNMNHEYMSWYRQDPGLGLRQIYYSMNVEVTDKGDVPEGYKVSRKEKRNFPLILESPSPNQTSLYFCASSPSRKPPWQMANEKLFFGSGTQLSVL.

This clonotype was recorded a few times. CDR3 loop: CASSPEWGANTQYF. CDR3 nucleotide sequence: TGCGCCAGCAGCCCTGAATGGGGAGCGAATACGCAGTATTTT. The chain recombines TRBV4-1 with TRBJ2-3, with a weak D call TRBD2 (5 bases). The CDR3 is 14 residues long. V was cut by 4 bases and J by 7 bases, with 15 bases left in between. The germline CDR1 and CDR2 sequences are MGHRA and YSYEKL.

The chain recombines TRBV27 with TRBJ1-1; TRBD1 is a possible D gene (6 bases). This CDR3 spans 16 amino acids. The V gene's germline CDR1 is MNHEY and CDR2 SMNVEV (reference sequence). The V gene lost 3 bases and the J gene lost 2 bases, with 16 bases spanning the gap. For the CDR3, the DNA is TGTGCCAGCAGTTTCGTGGGGGCTTTGTCCAACACTGAAGCTTTCTTT. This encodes CASSFVGALSNTEAFF.

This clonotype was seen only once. The CDR3 region is CATRGNSPLHF. In DNA, the CDR3 is TGTGCAACCCGGGGAAATTCACCCCTCCACTTT. The rearrangement joins TRBV28 to TRBJ1-6; D call uncertain. Germline V CDR1 and CDR2: MDHEN, SYDVKM. CDR3 length: 11 residues.

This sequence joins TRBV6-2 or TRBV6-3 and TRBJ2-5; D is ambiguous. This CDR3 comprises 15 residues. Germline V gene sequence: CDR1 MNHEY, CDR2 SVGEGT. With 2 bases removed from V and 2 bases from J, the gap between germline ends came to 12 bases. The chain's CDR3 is CASSYDGPLQETQYF. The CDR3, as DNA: TGTGCCAGCAGTTACGACGGCCCTCTACAAGAGACCCAGTACTTC.

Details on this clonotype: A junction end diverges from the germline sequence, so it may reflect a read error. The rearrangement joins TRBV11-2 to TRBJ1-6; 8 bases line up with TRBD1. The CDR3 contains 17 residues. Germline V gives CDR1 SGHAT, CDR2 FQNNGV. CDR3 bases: TGTGCCGGCAGCTTCTGGACAGGGACGAAATCTAATTCACCCCTCCACTTT. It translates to CAGSFWTGTKSNSPLHF. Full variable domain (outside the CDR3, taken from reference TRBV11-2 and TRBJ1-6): EAGVAQSPRYKIIEKRQSVAFWCNPISGHATLYWYQQILGQGPKLLIQFQNNGVVDDSQLPKDRFSAERLKGVDSTLKIQPAKLEDSAVYLCAGSFWTGTKSNSPLHFGNGTRLTVT.

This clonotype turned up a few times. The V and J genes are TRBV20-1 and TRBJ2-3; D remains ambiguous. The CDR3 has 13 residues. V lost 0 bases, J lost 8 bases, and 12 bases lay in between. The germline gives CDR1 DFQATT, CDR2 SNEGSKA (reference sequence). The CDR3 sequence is CSARDTGSVTQYF. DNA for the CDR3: TGCAGTGCTAGAGATACCGGCTCAGTTACGCAGTATTTT.

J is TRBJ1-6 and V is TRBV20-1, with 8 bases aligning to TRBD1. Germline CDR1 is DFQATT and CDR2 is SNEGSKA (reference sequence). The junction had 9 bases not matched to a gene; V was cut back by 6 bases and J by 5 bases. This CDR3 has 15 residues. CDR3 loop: CSAIAQGANNSPLHF. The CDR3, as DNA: TGCAGTGCCATCGCCCAGGGGGCCAATAATTCACCCCTCCACTTT.

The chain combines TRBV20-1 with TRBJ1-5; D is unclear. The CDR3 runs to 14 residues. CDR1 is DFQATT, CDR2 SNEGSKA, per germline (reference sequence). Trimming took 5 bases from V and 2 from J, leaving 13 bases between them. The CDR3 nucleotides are TGCAGTGCTCTCAAAGGGAGAGGCAATCAGCCCCAGCATTTT. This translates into CSALKGRGNQPQHF.

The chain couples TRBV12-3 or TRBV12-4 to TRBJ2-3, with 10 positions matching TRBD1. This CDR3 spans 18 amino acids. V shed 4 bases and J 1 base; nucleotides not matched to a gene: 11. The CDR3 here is CASSWVGTGDWGTDTQYF. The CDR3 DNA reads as TGTGCCAGCAGTTGGGTCGGGACAGGGGATTGGGGCACAGATACGCAGTATTTT.

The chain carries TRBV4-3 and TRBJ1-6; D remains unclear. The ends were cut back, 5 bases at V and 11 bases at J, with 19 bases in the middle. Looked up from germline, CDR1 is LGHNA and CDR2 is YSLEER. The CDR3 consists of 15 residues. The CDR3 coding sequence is TGCGCCAGCAGCTCCCTGGGAGGGCGGAATACACCCCTCCACTTT. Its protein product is CASSSLGGRNTPLHF.

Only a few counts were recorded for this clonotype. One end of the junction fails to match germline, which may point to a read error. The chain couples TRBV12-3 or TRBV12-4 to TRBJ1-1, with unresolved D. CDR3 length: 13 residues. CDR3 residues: CASTLLRETEAFF. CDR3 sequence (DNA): TGTGCCAGCACCTTGCTCCGGGAGACTGAGGCTTTCTTT.

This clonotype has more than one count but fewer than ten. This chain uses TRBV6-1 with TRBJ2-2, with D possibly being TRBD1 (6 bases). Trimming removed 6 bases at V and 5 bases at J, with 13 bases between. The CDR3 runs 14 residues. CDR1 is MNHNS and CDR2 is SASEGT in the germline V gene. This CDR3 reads CASRTTGWTGELFF. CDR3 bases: TGTGCCAGCAGGACGACAGGTTGGACCGGGGAGCTGTTTTTT.

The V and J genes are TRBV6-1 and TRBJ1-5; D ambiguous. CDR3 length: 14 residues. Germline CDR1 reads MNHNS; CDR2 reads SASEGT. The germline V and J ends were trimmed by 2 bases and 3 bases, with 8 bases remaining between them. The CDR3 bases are TGTGCCAGCAGTGAACACGTTAACAATCAGCCCCAGCATTTT. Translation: CASSEHVNNQPQHF.

The CDR3 sequence: CASSYNPGAREQYF. CDR3 nucleotide sequence: TGTGCCAGCAGTTACAACCCGGGGGCGCGGGAGCAGTACTTC. This chain uses TRBV6-5 with TRBJ2-7; D could derive from TRBD1 or TRBD2 (6 bases each). This CDR3 has 14 residues. The V end was cut by 2 bases, the J end by 7 bases, with 15 bases between. The germline CDR1 and CDR2 sequences are MNHEY and SVGAGI.

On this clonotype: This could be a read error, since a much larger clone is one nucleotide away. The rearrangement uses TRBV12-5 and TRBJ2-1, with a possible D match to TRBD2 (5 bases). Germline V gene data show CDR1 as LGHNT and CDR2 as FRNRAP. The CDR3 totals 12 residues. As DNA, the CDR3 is TGTGCTGGTGGAAATTTCCGGGGTGAGCAGTTCTTC. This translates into CAGGNFRGEQFF.

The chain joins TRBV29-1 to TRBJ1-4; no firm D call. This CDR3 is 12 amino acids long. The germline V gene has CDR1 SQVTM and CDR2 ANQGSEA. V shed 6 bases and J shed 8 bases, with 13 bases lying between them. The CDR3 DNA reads TGCAGCGTGGGGTGGGGAATGGAAAAACTGTTTTTT. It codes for CSVGWGMEKLFF.

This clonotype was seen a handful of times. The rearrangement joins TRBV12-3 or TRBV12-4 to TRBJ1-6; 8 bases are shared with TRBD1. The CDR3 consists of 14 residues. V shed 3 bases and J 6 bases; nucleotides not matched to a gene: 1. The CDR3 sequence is CASSFDRGNSPLHF. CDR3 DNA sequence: TGTGCCAGCAGTTTCGACAGGGGTAATTCACCCCTCCACTTT.

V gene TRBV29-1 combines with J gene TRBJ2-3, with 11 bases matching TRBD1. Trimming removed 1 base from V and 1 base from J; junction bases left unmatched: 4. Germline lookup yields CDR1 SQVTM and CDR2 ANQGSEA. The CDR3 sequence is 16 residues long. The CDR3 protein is CSVEGTGGSGTDTQYF. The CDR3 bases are TGCAGCGTTGAAGGGACAGGGGGCTCGGGCACAGATACGCAGTATTTT.

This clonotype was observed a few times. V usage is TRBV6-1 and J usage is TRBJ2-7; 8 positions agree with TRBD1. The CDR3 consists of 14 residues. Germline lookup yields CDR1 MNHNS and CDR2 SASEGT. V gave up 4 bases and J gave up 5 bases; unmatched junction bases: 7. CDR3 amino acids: CASSAGQGPHEQYF. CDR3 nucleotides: TGTGCCAGCAGTGCAGGACAGGGACCCCACGAGCAGTACTTC.

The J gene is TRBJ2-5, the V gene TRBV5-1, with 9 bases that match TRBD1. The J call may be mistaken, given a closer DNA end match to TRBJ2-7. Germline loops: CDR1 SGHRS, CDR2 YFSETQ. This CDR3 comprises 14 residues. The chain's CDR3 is CASSTGQGQVEQYF. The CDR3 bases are TGCGCCAGCAGCACGGGACAGGGCCAGGTCGAGCAGTACTTC.

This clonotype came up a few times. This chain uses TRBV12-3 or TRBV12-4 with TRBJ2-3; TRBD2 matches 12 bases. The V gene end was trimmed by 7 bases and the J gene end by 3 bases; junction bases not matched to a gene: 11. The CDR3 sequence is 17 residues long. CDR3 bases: TGTGCCAGCACCGCGAGACTAGCGGGAGTCGGGACAGATACGCAGTATTTT. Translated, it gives CASTARLAGVGTDTQYF.

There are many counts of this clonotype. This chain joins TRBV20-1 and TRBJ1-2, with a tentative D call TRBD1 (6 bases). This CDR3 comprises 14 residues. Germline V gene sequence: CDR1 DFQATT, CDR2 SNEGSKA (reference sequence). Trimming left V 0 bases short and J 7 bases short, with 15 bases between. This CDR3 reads CSARDIQGLGGYTF. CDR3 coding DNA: TGCAGTGCTAGAGATATACAGGGTTTGGGTGGCTACACCTTC.

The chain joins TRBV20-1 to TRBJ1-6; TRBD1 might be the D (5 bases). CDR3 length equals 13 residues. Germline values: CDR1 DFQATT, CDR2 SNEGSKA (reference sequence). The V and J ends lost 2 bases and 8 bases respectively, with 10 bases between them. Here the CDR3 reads CSARWGFDSPLHF. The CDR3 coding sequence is TGCAGTGCTAGATGGGGGTTTGATTCACCCCTCCACTTT.

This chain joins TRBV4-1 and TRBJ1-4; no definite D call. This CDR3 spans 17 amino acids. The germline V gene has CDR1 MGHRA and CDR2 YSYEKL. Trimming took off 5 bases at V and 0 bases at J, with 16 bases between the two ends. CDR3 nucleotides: TGCGCCAGCAGCGGCGAACGCGAGGCTTCAACTAATGAAAAACTGTTTTTT. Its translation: CASSGEREASTNEKLFF.